Included here is one T cell receptor (beta chain) sequence, with context. The CDR3 loop spans 13 amino acids. V was clipped by 3 bases and J by 2 bases, with 8 bases between them. Per germline, CDR1 SGHTA and CDR2 FQGNSA. This record comes from a study of metastatic and nonmetastatic thyroid tumors. No patient received treatment before thyroid surgery. TCRdb re-called clones via MiXCR from the PCR reads. In the table there are fewer than 20,000 clones, roughly a fifth of which are singletons. This clonotype originated in a female donor with papillary thyroid cancer or a benign thyroid nodule (not recorded which). Some clones in this sample may be carry-over from other donors' samples. The V call is TRBV7-2, the J call TRBJ2-7, with no clear D. The sample consisted of tumor tissue. CDR3 in amino acids: CASSFVGPYEQYF. The CDR3 region has the DNA TGTGCCAGCAGCTTTGTGGGCCCCTACGAGCAGTACTTC.